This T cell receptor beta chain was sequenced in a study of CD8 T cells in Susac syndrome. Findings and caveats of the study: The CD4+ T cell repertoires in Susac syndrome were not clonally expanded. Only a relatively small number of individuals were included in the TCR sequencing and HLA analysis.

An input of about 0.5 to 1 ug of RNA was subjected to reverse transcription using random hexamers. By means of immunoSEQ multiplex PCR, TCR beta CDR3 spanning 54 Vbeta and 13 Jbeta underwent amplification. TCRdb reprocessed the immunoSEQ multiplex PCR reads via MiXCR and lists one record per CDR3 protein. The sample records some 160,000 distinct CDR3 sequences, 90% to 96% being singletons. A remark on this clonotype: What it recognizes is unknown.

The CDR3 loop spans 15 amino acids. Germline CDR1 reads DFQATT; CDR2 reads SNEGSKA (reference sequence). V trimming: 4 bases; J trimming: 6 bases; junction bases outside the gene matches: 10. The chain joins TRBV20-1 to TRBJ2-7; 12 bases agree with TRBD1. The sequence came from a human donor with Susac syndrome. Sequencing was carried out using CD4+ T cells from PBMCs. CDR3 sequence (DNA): TGCAGTGCTAATAGGGGGACAGGGGGCTTCCTCGAGCAGTACTTC. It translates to CSANRGTGGFLEQYF.